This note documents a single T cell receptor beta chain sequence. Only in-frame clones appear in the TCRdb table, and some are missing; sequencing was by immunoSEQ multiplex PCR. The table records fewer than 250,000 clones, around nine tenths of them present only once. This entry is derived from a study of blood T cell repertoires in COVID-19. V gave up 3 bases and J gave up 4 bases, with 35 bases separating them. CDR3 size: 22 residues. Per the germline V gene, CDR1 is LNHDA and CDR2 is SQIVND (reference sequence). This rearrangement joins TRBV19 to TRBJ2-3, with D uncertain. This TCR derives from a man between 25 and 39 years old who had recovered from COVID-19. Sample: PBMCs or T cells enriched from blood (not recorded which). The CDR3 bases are TGTGCCAGTAGTATCTATGGAATACTTGTTGCGAATCAGAGACGGGTTTCAGATACGCAGTATTTT. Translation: CASSIYGILVANQRRVSDTQYF.